Shown below are 32 T cell receptor beta chains from a single sample sequenced in a study of blood T cell repertoires in COVID-19. Here immunoSEQ multiplex PCR was the method, and the copy in TCRdb shows in-frame clones only, minus some. The sample yields 150,000 to 200,000 clones, 70% to 90% seen once. The sample comprised peripheral blood. The receptor source for this set is a man aged 55 to 69 with active or convalescent COVID-19.

This rearrangement joins TRBV7-7 to TRBJ1-2, with 8 bases aligning to TRBD1. The CDR3 spans 18 residues. Germline values: CDR1 SSHAT, CDR2 FNYEAQ (reference sequence). Germline trimming cut 5 bases from V and 8 bases from J; bases unmatched to any gene: 22. CDR3 loop: CASSVRTGTFPGVDGYTF. The DNA for the CDR3 is TGTGCCAGCAGCGTGCGGACAGGGACTTTCCCGGGCGTGGACGGCTACACCTTC.

This sequence joins TRBV7-8 and TRBJ1-5; D is ambiguous. The CDR3 consists of 16 residues. With 5 bases removed from V and 1 base from J, the gap between germline ends came to 15 bases. Germline loops: CDR1 SGHVS, CDR2 FQNEAQ. CDR3 residues: CASSPQGGLSNQPQHF. The CDR3 DNA sequence: TGTGCCAGCAGCCCCCAAGGAGGGTTAAGCAATCAGCCCCAGCATTTT.

The V gene is TRBV10-3, the J gene TRBJ1-6; the D gene is possibly TRBD1 (5 bases). The CDR3 totals 14 residues. Trimming shortened V by 3 bases and J by 5 bases, and 8 bases separated the two germline ends. Per germline, CDR1 ENHRY and CDR2 SYGVKD. The CDR3 is CAISDRADNSPLHF. The CDR3 nucleotides read TGTGCCATCAGTGACAGGGCGGATAATTCACCCCTCCACTTT.

This sequence joins TRBV5-1 and TRBJ2-3; D gene unclear. The germline gives CDR1 SGHRS, CDR2 YFSETQ. The V and J ends lost 0 bases and 5 bases respectively, with 7 bases between them. The CDR3 spans 13 residues. CDR3 in amino acids: CASSLDQEDTQYF. The DNA of the CDR3 is TGCGCCAGCAGCTTGGACCAGGAAGATACGCAGTATTTT.

The genes are TRBV9 and TRBJ2-2, with 8 bases lining up with TRBD2. Trimming at V came to 4 bases and at J to 7 bases, leaving 12 bases not matched to a gene. Germline values: CDR1 SGDLS, CDR2 YYNGEE. The CDR3 has 16 residues. The CDR3 here is CASSPQPGGPFGELFF. CDR3 sequence (DNA): TGTGCCAGCAGCCCCCAACCGGGGGGGCCTTTCGGGGAGCTGTTTTTT.

This chain joins TRBV7-2 and TRBJ1-6; TRBD1 is a possible D gene (6 bases). The V end lost 5 bases, the J end lost 6 bases, and 14 bases lay between the germline ends. This CDR3 region has 15 residues. Germline CDR1 is SGHTA and CDR2 is FQGNSA. CDR3 protein: CASSQRGQPNSPLHF. CDR3 in DNA: TGTGCCAGCAGCCAGCGAGGACAGCCTAATTCACCCCTCCACTTT.

The CDR3 DNA sequence: TGTGCCAGCAGCTTAGGGGCAGGCAGCACCGGGGAGCTGTTTTTT. It encodes CASSLGAGSTGELFF. The chain joins TRBV7-8 to TRBJ2-2; D is undetermined. Germline V gene data show CDR1 as SGHVS and CDR2 as FQNEAQ. With 1 base removed from V and 4 bases from J, the gap between germline ends came to 10 bases. CDR3 length equals 15 residues.

The chain recombines TRBV7-9 with TRBJ2-7, with TRBD1 as a possible D gene (6 bases). The germline V gene encodes CDR1 SEHNR and CDR2 FQNEAQ (reference sequence). Trimming removed 3 bases from V and 3 bases from J, with 9 bases in between. The CDR3 totals 13 residues. CDR3 nucleotide sequence: TGTGCCAGCAGCTTCCTACAGGGCTACGAGCAGTACTTC. This gives the protein CASSFLQGYEQYF.

The chain is built from TRBV5-1 and TRBJ1-2, with D perhaps TRBD1 (6 bases). CDR3 size: 14 residues. Germline-derived CDR1 and CDR2 are SGHRS and YFSETQ. The V end lost 3 bases, the J end lost 8 bases, and 17 bases lay between the germline ends. CDR3 sequence (DNA): TGCGCCAGCAGCTCCAGGGGCGCGCCTCAGGGCTACACCTTC. Its protein is CASSSRGAPQGYTF.

V is TRBV2 and J is TRBJ2-5; TRBD1 agrees at 9 bases. Unmatched junction bases numbered 6, after V lost 6 bases and J lost 4 bases. CDR3 length: 14 residues. Germline V CDR1 and CDR2: SNHLY, FYNNEI. In nucleotides, the CDR3 is TGTGCCAGCAGCTACGGGACAGGGAGAGAGACCCAGTACTTC. Encoded protein: CASSYGTGRETQYF.

The chain is built from TRBV5-5 and TRBJ2-7; D is possibly TRBD1 (6 bases). CDR3 length: 15 residues. V was trimmed by 1 base and J by 1 base, leaving 12 bases between them. From germline, CDR1 is SGHKS and CDR2 YYEKEE (reference sequence). CDR3 nucleotide sequence: TGTGCCAGCAGCTTGTTGGCAGGGGCATCCTACGAGCAGTACTTC. This sequence encodes CASSLLAGASYEQYF.

This clone has more than one count but fewer than ten. J is TRBJ1-5 and V is TRBV6-1; 8 bases fit TRBD1. CDR1 is MNHNS, CDR2 SASEGT, per germline. This CDR3 has 15 amino acids. The V and J ends lost 0 bases and 6 bases, in that order; junction bases with no gene match: 4. As DNA, the CDR3 is TGTGCCAGCAGTGAAGCGACAGGGGAAGGTCAGCCCCAGCATTTT. Protein product: CASSEATGEGQPQHF.

This clone occurred once. Other DNA sequences in the same sample also yield this CDR3. The gene calls are TRBV7-9 and TRBJ1-4; no definite D call. Germline V gene lookup returns CDR1 SEHNR and CDR2 FQNEAQ (reference sequence). The CDR3 extends over 11 amino acids. Trimming pared 5 bases from V and 5 bases from J, leaving 3 bases between. The CDR3 is CASSINEKLFF. The CDR3, as DNA: TGTGCCAGCAGCATAAATGAAAAACTGTTTTTT.

In this sample, this clone turned up once. This rearrangement joins TRBV19 to TRBJ2-5, with 7 nucleotides matching TRBD2. There are 14 residues in the CDR3. Germline V gene sequence: CDR1 LNHDA, CDR2 SQIVND (reference sequence). After removal of 7 bases from V and 5 bases from J, the junction contained 10 bases not matched to a gene. The CDR3 reads CASKSGRGSETQYF. The CDR3, as DNA: TGTGCCAGTAAATCGGGGAGGGGTAGTGAGACCCAGTACTTC.

The chain uses TRBV7-8 and TRBJ1-1; D possibly corresponds to TRBD1 (5 bases). V was pared by 5 bases and J by 1 base, with 11 bases between. The CDR3 sequence is 14 residues long. Germline lookup yields CDR1 SGHVS and CDR2 FQNEAQ. The CDR3 here is CASSNAGSNTEAFF. DNA of the CDR3: TGTGCCAGCAGCAACGCAGGGTCGAACACTGAAGCTTTCTTT.

The chain carries TRBV19 and TRBJ1-2; 10 bases line up with TRBD1. Looked up from germline, CDR1 is LNHDA and CDR2 is SQIVND (reference sequence). The V segment lost 6 bases and the J segment 7 bases; nucleotides outside the gene matches: 5. The CDR3 totals 13 residues. CDR3 in amino acids: CASSRQGAGGYTF. The CDR3 coding sequence is TGTGCCAGTAGCCGACAGGGGGCTGGTGGCTACACCTTC.

This chain links TRBV14 with TRBJ2-7, with 10 bases fitting TRBD1. CDR1 SGHDN and CDR2 FVKESK come from the germline V gene. J gave up 8 bases and V 3 bases, and 1 base lay outside the gene matches. This CDR3 comprises 12 residues. CDR3 DNA: TGTGCCAGCAGCCAGACAGGGGGCCAGCAGTACTTC. It is translated as CASSQTGGQQYF.

This sequence joins TRBV5-4 and TRBJ2-1, with 9 bases matching TRBD1. Germline-derived CDR1 and CDR2 are SGHNT and YYREEE (reference sequence). The V gene end was trimmed by 1 base and the J gene end by 8 bases; junction bases not matched to a gene: 7. CDR3 length equals 15 residues. CDR3 residues: CASSLSNRGRDEQFF. The CDR3 nucleotides are TGTGCCAGCAGCTTGTCTAACAGGGGGCGGGATGAGCAGTTCTTC.

The chain links TRBV18 to TRBJ1-1, with TRBD1 matching 7 bases. The CDR3 covers 14 residues. J lost 3 bases, V lost 3 bases, and 4 bases had no gene match. Looked up from germline, CDR1 is KGHSH and CDR2 is LQKENI. The CDR3 coding sequence is TGTGCCAGCTCACCCAACACAGGGGACACTGAAGCTTTCTTT. Translated, it gives CASSPNTGDTEAFF.

This sequence joins TRBV11-3 and TRBJ2-5; 11 bases are a match to TRBD2. Germline V lookup: CDR1 SGHNT, CDR2 YENEEA. This CDR3 has 17 residues. Trimming cost V 6 bases and J 5 bases; bases outside gene matches: 14. The CDR3 loop reads CASSPKGTSGVRETQYF. The CDR3 nucleotides are TGTGCCAGCAGTCCCAAGGGGACTAGCGGAGTAAGGGAGACCCAGTACTTC.

This clone has at least ten counts. The rearrangement uses TRBV5-1 and TRBJ2-6; D perhaps matches TRBD2 (6 bases). There are 18 residues in the CDR3. Trimming took off 3 bases at V and 1 base at J, with 17 bases between the two ends. The germline gives CDR1 SGHRS, CDR2 YFSETQ. The CDR3 nucleotides read TGCGCCAGCAGCTGGGGTCCGGGACTTCAATCTGGGGCCAACGTCCTGACTTTC. Protein product: CASSWGPGLQSGANVLTF.

The rearrangement uses TRBV30 and TRBJ2-1, with 10 nucleotides matching TRBD2. V gave up 4 bases and J gave up 7 bases; unmatched junction bases: 10. Germline CDR1 and CDR2: GTSNPN and SVGIG (reference sequence). This CDR3 region has 15 residues. The CDR3 here is CAWMETAGGRNEQFF. DNA of the CDR3: TGTGCCTGGATGGAGACAGCGGGGGGGCGGAATGAGCAGTTCTTC.

V and J are TRBV19 and TRBJ1-5; TRBD1 aligns across 9 bases. The V gene end was trimmed by 10 bases and the J gene end by 2 bases; junction bases not matched to a gene: 21. The CDR3 runs to 19 residues. Germline V gene lookup returns CDR1 LNHDA and CDR2 SQIVND (reference sequence). This CDR3 is CATRVLTGTGSVGNQPQHF. The CDR3 DNA is TGTGCCACTCGAGTTCTCACCGGGACAGGGTCGGTGGGCAATCAGCCCCAGCATTTT.

The chain couples TRBV9 to TRBJ2-1; 7 nucleotides align to TRBD2. V lost 7 bases and J lost 4; bases outside the gene matches: 11. CDR1 and CDR2 (germline): SGDLS, YYNGEE. This CDR3 comprises 15 residues. The CDR3 bases are TGTGCCAGCGGGGAGGGCCCGAATACATACAATGAGCAGTTCTTC. Translating it yields CASGEGPNTYNEQFF.

The rearrangement links TRBV5-1 to TRBJ1-2; TRBD1 aligns across 11 bases. The CDR3 spans 15 residues. The V and J ends lost 4 bases and 5 bases, in that order; junction bases with no gene match: 7. CDR1 is SGHRS and CDR2 is YFSETQ in the germline V gene. CDR3 bases: TGCGCCAGCAGCCCGGGGACAGGGGGTTTGTATGGCTACACCTTC. Amino acids: CASSPGTGGLYGYTF.

The table lists this clone with a count of one. This chain joins TRBV5-6 and TRBJ2-7; a weak D match, TRBD2 (10 bases). CDR3 length: 18 amino acids. Trimming removed 4 bases from V and 3 bases from J, with 26 bases in between. Germline lookup yields CDR1 SGHDT and CDR2 YYEEEE. This CDR3 is CASSGGQGSLAGVYEQYF. CDR3 nucleotides: TGTGCCAGCAGCGGGGGACAGGGAAGCCTAGCGGGGGTCTACGAGCAGTACTTC.

CDR3 protein: CASSPTRGGGQQETQYF. CDR3 nucleotide sequence: TGTGCCAGCAGCCCTACTAGGGGTGGAGGGCAGCAAGAGACCCAGTACTTC. This sequence joins TRBV3-1 (or the pseudogene TRBV3-2) and TRBJ2-5; the D gene is possibly TRBD2 (6 bases). Trimming left V 4 bases short and J 2 bases short, with 20 bases between. Germline-derived CDR1 and CDR2 are LGHDT and YNNKEL (reference sequence). CDR3 length equals 17 residues.

The CDR3 DNA is TGTGCCACCAGCTCTCCGGGGGGTGGGCAAGAGACCCAGTACTTC. Protein: CATSSPGGGQETQYF. The rearrangement links TRBV24-1 to TRBJ2-5, with TRBD2 matching 7 bases. There are 15 residues in the CDR3. The ends lost 7 bases at V and 2 bases at J; junction bases unmatched: 9. Germline V gene lookup returns CDR1 KGHDR and CDR2 SFDVKD.

This chain uses TRBV6-2 or TRBV6-3 with TRBJ1-2; no reliable D call. Looked up from germline, CDR1 is MNHEY and CDR2 is SVGEGT. This CDR3 is 12 amino acids long. Deletions cut 6 bases from V and 7 bases from J, with 12 bases between. The CDR3 here is CASSPRGVGYTF. CDR3 DNA sequence: TGTGCCAGCAGCCCCCGCGGAGTTGGCTACACCTTC.

The table lists this clone with a count of one. CDR3 in DNA: TGTGCCAGCAGTTGGCGTCCGGGGACAAAGAATTCACCCCTCCACTTT. Translated: CASSWRPGTKNSPLHF. The chain couples TRBV6-5 to TRBJ1-6; weak D call: TRBD1 (6 bases). CDR1 and CDR2 from the germline V gene are MNHEY and SVGAGI. CDR3 length: 16 amino acids. Trimming left V 4 bases short and J 7 bases short, with 17 bases between.

This clone was recorded a few times. This rearrangement joins TRBV7-9 to TRBJ1-1; D possibly corresponds to TRBD1 (5 bases). The CDR3 sequence is 14 residues long. Trimming removed 5 bases from V and 5 bases from J, with 15 bases in between. The germline V gene encodes CDR1 SEHNR and CDR2 FQNEAQ (reference sequence). CDR3 DNA sequence: TGTGCCAGCAGCCAGGGCGCCCGACGGACTGAAGCTTTCTTT. Its protein product is CASSQGARRTEAFF.

The V call is TRBV4-2, the J call TRBJ2-7; possibly TRBD2 for D (5 bases). V gave up 0 bases and J gave up 3 bases, with 9 bases separating them. Per the germline V gene, CDR1 is LGHNA and CDR2 is YNFKEQ. The CDR3 is 14 amino acids. CDR3 sequence reads: CASSQDGSRYEQYF. CDR3 bases: TGTGCCAGCAGCCAAGATGGGAGCCGCTACGAGCAGTACTTC.